Following are 21 T cell receptor beta chains from one sample sequenced in a study of T cell clonotyping in hematopoietic cell transplantation. Sequencing used immunoSEQ multiplex PCR; TCRdb keeps in-frame clones, though not all of them. This sample has several thousand clones; 26% occur once, and the top ten carry roughly an eighth. Sequenced material: peripheral blood mononuclear cells, taken 180 days after allogeneic stem cell transplant. The receptors stem from a male patient aged 35-50 years who had an allogeneic stem cell transplant from an unrelated donor, so the T cells may come from the graft donor. Some clones in this sample may be carry-over from other donors' samples.

This sequence joins TRBV30 and TRBJ2-1; no clear D gene. Germline V gene data show CDR1 as GTSNPN and CDR2 as SVGIG (reference sequence). Trimming left V 3 bases short and J 7 bases short, with 13 bases between. This CDR3 is 13 amino acids long. CDR3: CAWSGRILNEQFF. The CDR3 DNA reads TGTGCCTGGAGCGGCAGGATCCTTAATGAGCAGTTCTTC.

The V call is TRBV28, the J call TRBJ2-2, with D uncertain. This CDR3 contains 13 residues. Germline lookup yields CDR1 MDHEN and CDR2 SYDVKM. V was shortened by 2 bases and J by 5 bases, with 6 bases between the two germline ends. In DNA, the CDR3 is TGTGCCAGCAGTTTAGTGGGAACCGGGGAGCTGTTTTTT. Translated, it gives CASSLVGTGELFF.

This clone has just a few counts. CDR3: CASSLGTGAYEQYF. The CDR3 coding sequence is TGTGCCAGCAGTTTGGGGACAGGGGCCTACGAGCAGTACTTC. The gene calls are TRBV27 and TRBJ2-7, with 10 bases fitting TRBD1. After removal of 3 bases from V and 2 bases from J, the junction contained 1 base not matched to a gene. Germline CDR1 MNHEY, CDR2 SMNVEV (reference sequence). The CDR3 runs 14 residues.

This clone was picked up a small number of times. The gene calls are TRBV9 and TRBJ2-5, with D hard to call. V gave up 0 bases and J gave up 4 bases, with 13 bases separating them. The length of the CDR3 is 15 residues. The germline V gene has CDR1 SGDLS and CDR2 YYNGEE. CDR3 protein: CASSVDSGRGETQYF. In DNA form, the CDR3 reads TGTGCCAGCAGCGTAGATTCCGGGCGAGGAGAGACCCAGTACTTC. Variable domain in full (rest from reference TRBV9 and TRBJ2-5): DSGVTQTPKHLITATGQRVTLRCSPRSGDLSVYWYQQSLDQGLQFLIQYYNGEERAKGNILERFSAQQFPDLHSELNLSSLELGDSALYFCASSVDSGRGETQYFGPGTRLLVL.

The V and J genes are TRBV6-1 and TRBJ1-2, with 8 bases matching TRBD1. Germline CDR1 is MNHNS and CDR2 is SASEGT. The CDR3 is 15 amino acids. Germline trimming cut 7 bases from V and 5 bases from J; bases unmatched to any gene: 12. CDR3: CASTAPGQEYYGYTF. The CDR3 nucleotides are TGTGCCAGCACTGCGCCGGGACAGGAGTATTATGGCTACACCTTC.

The rearrangement joins TRBV19 to TRBJ1-1; the D is unclear. Trimming shortened V by 1 base and J by 4 bases, and 7 bases separated the two germline ends. Germline V gene sequence: CDR1 LNHDA, CDR2 SQIVND (reference sequence). This CDR3 has 13 amino acids. CDR3 bases: TGTGCCAGTAGTATAGGAATTGCCACTGAAGCTTTCTTT. It yields the protein CASSIGIATEAFF.

This chain connects TRBV30 to TRBJ1-2; TRBD1 aligns across 9 bases. The CDR3 has 15 residues. Germline V gene lookup returns CDR1 GTSNPN and CDR2 SVGIG (reference sequence). The junction had 11 bases not matched to a gene; V was cut back by 4 bases and J by 5 bases. In DNA form, the CDR3 reads TGTGCCTGGACCGAGGATGGGACAGGGTCGTATGGCTACACCTTC. It codes for CAWTEDGTGSYGYTF.

The chain employs TRBV30 and TRBJ1-2, with TRBD1 matching 8 bases. The V gene end was trimmed by 7 bases and the J gene end by 8 bases; junction bases not matched to a gene: 12. The germline CDR1 and CDR2 sequences are GTSNPN and SVGIG (reference sequence). The CDR3 length is 13 residues. The CDR3 DNA reads as TGTGCCTTCCACCGGGACAGGCCTTTCGGCTACACCTTC. Its protein is CAFHRDRPFGYTF.

The rearrangement links TRBV30 to TRBJ1-1, with D tentatively TRBD1 (5 bases). The CDR3 has 13 amino acids. Germline V gene data show CDR1 as GTSNPN and CDR2 as SVGIG (reference sequence). Trimming left V 2 bases short and J 5 bases short, with 12 bases between. CDR3 nucleotides: TGTGCCTGGAGTTATGGGAAGGGGACTGAAGCTTTCTTT. Translating it yields CAWSYGKGTEAFF.

This clone was seen only a few times. The chain couples TRBV5-1 to TRBJ1-2; 9 nucleotides align to TRBD1. V lost 4 bases, J lost 4 bases, and 5 bases stayed unmatched. The CDR3 length is 14 residues. Germline CDR1 and CDR2: SGHRS and YFSETQ. The CDR3 region has the DNA TGCGCCAGCAGCACCGGACAGGGGACCTATGGCTACACCTTC. Amino acid sequence: CASSTGQGTYGYTF.

The chain recombines TRBV30 with TRBJ1-2; D perhaps matches TRBD1 (5 bases). This CDR3 is built from 14 residues. Germline CDR1 and CDR2: GTSNPN and SVGIG (reference sequence). Trimming removed 3 bases from V and 6 bases from J, with 17 bases in between. This CDR3 reads CAWSATSGSHGYTF. The CDR3, as DNA: TGTGCCTGGAGCGCAACCTCAGGGTCCCATGGCTACACCTTC.

This sequence joins TRBV19 and TRBJ2-7; possibly TRBD2 for D (6 bases). Trimming pared 3 bases from V and 0 bases from J, leaving 12 bases between. The germline gives CDR1 LNHDA, CDR2 SQIVND (reference sequence). The length of the CDR3 is 15 residues. CDR3 sequence (DNA): TGTGCCAGTAGTATGACCACTAGCAGCTCCTACGAGCAGTACTTC. This sequence encodes CASSMTTSSSYEQYF.

This clone was counted a few times. The genes are TRBV29-1 and TRBJ2-5; no definite D call. The CDR3 has 12 residues. Germline assignment: CDR1 SQVTM and CDR2 ANQGSEA. With 7 bases removed from V and 4 bases from J, the gap between germline ends came to 13 bases. The CDR3 nucleotides are TGCAGCGGCGAGGTGAGACGAGAGACCCAGTACTTC. It encodes CSGEVRRETQYF.

The rearrangement joins TRBV30 to TRBJ1-5; the D gene is possibly TRBD1 (5 bases). CDR3 length: 12 amino acids. The ends were cut back, 4 bases at V and 2 bases at J, with 6 bases in the middle. Per the germline V gene, CDR1 is GTSNPN and CDR2 is SVGIG (reference sequence). CDR3 residues: CAWTTGNQPQHF. CDR3 in DNA: TGTGCCTGGACGACAGGCAATCAGCCCCAGCATTTT.

This clone was seen more than once but under ten times. The rearrangement links TRBV29-1 to TRBJ2-5; D is uncertain. Germline-derived CDR1 and CDR2 are SQVTM and ANQGSEA. There are 12 residues in the CDR3. V was trimmed by 5 bases and J by 2 bases, leaving 9 bases between them. The CDR3 loop is CSVRVTQETQYF. The CDR3 region has the DNA TGCAGCGTTAGGGTGACTCAAGAGACCCAGTACTTC.

This clone was recorded a few times. The CDR3 spells CSVRSISGGYTF. In DNA, the CDR3 is TGCAGCGTCCGGAGCATCTCCGGCGGCTACACCTTC. The V gene is TRBV29-1, the J gene TRBJ1-2; unclear D gene. CDR3 size: 12 residues. CDR1 is SQVTM, CDR2 ANQGSEA, per germline. Trimming took 6 bases from V and 8 from J, leaving 16 bases between them.

The gene calls are TRBV30 and TRBJ2-7; 7 bases match TRBD2. Trimming cost V 3 bases and J 1 base; bases outside gene matches: 3. Germline lookup yields CDR1 GTSNPN and CDR2 SVGIG (reference sequence). The CDR3 extends over 13 amino acids. CDR3 sequence (DNA): TGTGCCTGGAGCCCGGGACTATCCTACGAGCAGTACTTC. Encoded protein: CAWSPGLSYEQYF.

This clone has more than one count but fewer than ten. The chain uses TRBV29-1 and TRBJ2-7, with D unresolved. The germline V gene has CDR1 SQVTM and CDR2 ANQGSEA. V lost 1 base and J lost 0, with 10 bases in between. The CDR3 contains 14 residues. For the CDR3, the DNA is TGCAGCGTTGAAGCTATCCCGGGCTCCTACGAGCAGTACTTC. The encoded protein is CSVEAIPGSYEQYF.

The chain has TRBV30 and TRBJ1-1; 8 bases are shared with TRBD1. The CDR3 extends over 14 amino acids. V was clipped by 0 bases and J by 4 bases; unmatched bases: 4. Germline-derived CDR1 and CDR2 are GTSNPN and SVGIG (reference sequence). CDR3 sequence (DNA): TGTGCCTGGAGTGTAAGGACAGGGTCCACTGAAGCTTTCTTT. It yields the protein CAWSVRTGSTEAFF.

This clone has just a few counts. The chain recombines TRBV14 with TRBJ2-7; D may be TRBD1 (6 bases). Trimming left V 4 bases short and J 0 bases short, with 10 bases between. The germline CDR1 and CDR2 sequences are SGHDN and FVKESK. The length of the CDR3 is 14 residues. CDR3 amino acids: CASSRRTVSYEQYF. Written as DNA, the CDR3 is TGTGCCAGCAGCCGGCGGACAGTCTCCTACGAGCAGTACTTC.

This clone was seen only a few times. The chain employs TRBV6-5 and TRBJ1-2, with D possibly being TRBD1 (5 bases). Trimming removed 6 bases from V and 4 bases from J, with 9 bases in between. Germline CDR1 reads MNHEY; CDR2 reads SVGAGI. The CDR3 consists of 12 residues. The CDR3 DNA reads TGTGCCAGCAGCAAGGGGCTCTATGGCTACACCTTC. Protein: CASSKGLYGYTF.